This T cell receptor beta chain was sequenced in a study of beta chain features in type 1 diabetes. Broader study findings: People with Type 1 diabetes carried modestly yet significantly shorter TCRB CDR3s in all four CD4+ subsets.

The study reverse transcribed the entire isolated RNA, so it sequenced expressed TCRB transcripts. The assay was immunoSEQ multiplex PCR, and TCRdb's table has in-frame clones only and misses some. This repertoire shows 300,000 to 400,000 clones, roughly 12% found once; its top ten account for roughly 0.015%. Trimming at V came to 3 bases and at J to 1 base, leaving 5 bases not matched to a gene. The CDR3 runs to 15 residues. The germline CDR1 and CDR2 sequences are SGHRS and YFSETQ. This clone was counted a few times. The antigen remains undetermined. This TCR came from a young woman with type 1 diabetes. The sequenced sample consisted of naive CD4+ T cells from blood. The chain joins TRBV5-1 to TRBJ1-1; 8 bases fit TRBD1. CDR3 coding DNA: TGCGCCAGCAGCTCCCGGACAGGGACGAACACTGAAGCTTTCTTT. Protein product: CASSSRTGTNTEAFF.